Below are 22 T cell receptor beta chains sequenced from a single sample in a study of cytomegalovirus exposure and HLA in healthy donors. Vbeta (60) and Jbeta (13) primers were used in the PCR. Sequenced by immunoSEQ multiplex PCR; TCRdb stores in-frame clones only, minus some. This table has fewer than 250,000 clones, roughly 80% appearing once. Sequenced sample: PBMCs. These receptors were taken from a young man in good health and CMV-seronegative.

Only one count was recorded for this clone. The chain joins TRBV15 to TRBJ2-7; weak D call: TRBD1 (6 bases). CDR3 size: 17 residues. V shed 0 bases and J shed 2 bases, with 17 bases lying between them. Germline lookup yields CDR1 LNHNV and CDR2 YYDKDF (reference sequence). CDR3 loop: CATSRDIWGLLTYEQYF. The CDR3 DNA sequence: TGTGCCACCAGCAGAGATATATGGGGGCTCCTAACCTACGAGCAGTACTTC.

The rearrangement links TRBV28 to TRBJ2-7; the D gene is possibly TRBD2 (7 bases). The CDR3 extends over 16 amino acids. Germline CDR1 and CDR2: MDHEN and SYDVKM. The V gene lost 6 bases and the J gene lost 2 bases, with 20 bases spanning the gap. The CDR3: CASRGGGGISTYEQYF. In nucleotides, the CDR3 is TGTGCCAGCAGGGGAGGGGGGGGGATTAGCACCTACGAGCAGTACTTC.

The chain's CDR3 is CASYSGLGGDTQYF. The CDR3 coding sequence is TGTGCCAGCTACTCCGGGTTAGGGGGAGATACGCAGTATTTT. The chain couples TRBV9 to TRBJ2-3; possible D gene TRBD1, 6 bases. V shed 7 bases and J shed 5 bases, with 17 bases lying between them. The CDR3 has 14 residues. The germline V gene encodes CDR1 SGDLS and CDR2 YYNGEE.

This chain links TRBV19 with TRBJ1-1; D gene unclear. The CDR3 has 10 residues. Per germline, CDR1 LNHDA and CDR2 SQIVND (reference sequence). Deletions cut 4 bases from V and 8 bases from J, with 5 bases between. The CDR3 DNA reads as TGTGCCAGTAGTACAACAGAAGCTTTCTTT. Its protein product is CASSTTEAFF.

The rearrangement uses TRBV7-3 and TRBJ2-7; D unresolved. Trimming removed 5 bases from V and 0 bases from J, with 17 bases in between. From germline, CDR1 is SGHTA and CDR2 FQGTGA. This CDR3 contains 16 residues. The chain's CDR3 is CASSPPVGGNSYEQYF. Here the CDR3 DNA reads TGTGCCAGCAGCCCCCCCGTTGGCGGTAACTCCTACGAGCAGTACTTC.

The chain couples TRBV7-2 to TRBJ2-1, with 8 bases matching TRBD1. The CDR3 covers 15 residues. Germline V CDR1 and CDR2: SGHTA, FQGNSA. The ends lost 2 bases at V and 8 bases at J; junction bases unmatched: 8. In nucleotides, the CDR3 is TGTGCCAGCAGCTTACGGGACAGGCGAGGCGATGAGCAGTTCTTC. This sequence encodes CASSLRDRRGDEQFF.

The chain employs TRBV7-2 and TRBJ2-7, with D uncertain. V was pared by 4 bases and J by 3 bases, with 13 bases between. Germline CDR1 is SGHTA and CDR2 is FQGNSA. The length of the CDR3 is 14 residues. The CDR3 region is CASSSDSHGYEQYF. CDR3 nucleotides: TGTGCCAGCAGCTCCGACTCCCATGGCTACGAGCAGTACTTC. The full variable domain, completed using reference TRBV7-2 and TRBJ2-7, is GAGVSQSPSNKVTEKGKDVELRCDPISGHTALYWYRQSLGQGLEFLIYFQGNSAPDKSGLPSDRFSAERTGGSVSTLTIQRTQQEDSAVYLCASSSDSHGYEQYFGPGTRLTVT.

In DNA, the CDR3 is TGTGCCAGCAGTTACCAGGGACAGTCTGGAAACACCATATATTTT. Protein sequence: CASSYQGQSGNTIYF. This chain connects TRBV6-5 to TRBJ1-3; 7 bases are shared with TRBD1. Unmatched junction bases numbered 2, after V lost 2 bases and J lost 1 base. CDR1 is MNHEY, CDR2 SVGAGI, per germline. The CDR3 extends over 15 amino acids.

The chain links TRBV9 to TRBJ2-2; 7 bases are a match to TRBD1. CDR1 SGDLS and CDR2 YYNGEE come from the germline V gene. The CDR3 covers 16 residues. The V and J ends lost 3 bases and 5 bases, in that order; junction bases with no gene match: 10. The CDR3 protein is CASSAGQPYITGELFF. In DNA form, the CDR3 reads TGTGCCAGCAGCGCGGGACAGCCTTATATTACCGGGGAGCTGTTTTTT.

CDR3 sequence: CASSLRGQGSSPLHF. The CDR3, as DNA: TGTGCCAGCAGCTTAAGGGGACAGGGATCATCACCCCTCCACTTT. The rearrangement joins TRBV7-2 to TRBJ1-6; 9 nucleotides align to TRBD1. Trimming at V came to 2 bases and at J to 10 bases, leaving 6 bases not matched to a gene. The CDR3 length is 15 residues. Germline CDR1 reads SGHTA; CDR2 reads FQGNSA.

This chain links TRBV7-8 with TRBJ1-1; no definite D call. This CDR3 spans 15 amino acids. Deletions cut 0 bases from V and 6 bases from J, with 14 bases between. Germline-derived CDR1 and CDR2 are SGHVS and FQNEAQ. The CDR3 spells CASSLAIGINAEAFF. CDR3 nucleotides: TGTGCCAGCAGCTTAGCGATTGGCATTAACGCTGAAGCTTTCTTT.

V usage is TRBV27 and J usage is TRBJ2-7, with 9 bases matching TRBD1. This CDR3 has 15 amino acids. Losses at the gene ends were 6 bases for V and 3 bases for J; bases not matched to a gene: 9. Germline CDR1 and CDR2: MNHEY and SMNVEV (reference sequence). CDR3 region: CASRTSGTGIYEQYF. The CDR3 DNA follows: TGTGCCAGCAGAACAAGCGGGACAGGGATCTACGAGCAGTACTTC.

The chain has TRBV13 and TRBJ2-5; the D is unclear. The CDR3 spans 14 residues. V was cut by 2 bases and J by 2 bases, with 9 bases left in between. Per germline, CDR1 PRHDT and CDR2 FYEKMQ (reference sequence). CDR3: CASSLSPLQETQYF. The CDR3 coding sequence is TGTGCCAGCAGCTTATCCCCCTTACAAGAGACCCAGTACTTC.

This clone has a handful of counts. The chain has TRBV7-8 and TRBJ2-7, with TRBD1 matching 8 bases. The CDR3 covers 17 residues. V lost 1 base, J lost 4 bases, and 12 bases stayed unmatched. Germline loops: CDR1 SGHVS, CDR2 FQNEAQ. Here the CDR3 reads CASSLGAGGAWVYEQYF. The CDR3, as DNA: TGTGCCAGCAGCTTAGGGGCAGGGGGCGCATGGGTATACGAGCAGTACTTC.

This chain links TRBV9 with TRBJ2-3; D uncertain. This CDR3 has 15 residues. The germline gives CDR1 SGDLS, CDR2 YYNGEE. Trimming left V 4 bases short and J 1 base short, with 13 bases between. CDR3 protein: CASSPTYGGTDTQYF. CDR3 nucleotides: TGTGCCAGCAGCCCCACGTATGGAGGCACAGATACGCAGTATTTT.

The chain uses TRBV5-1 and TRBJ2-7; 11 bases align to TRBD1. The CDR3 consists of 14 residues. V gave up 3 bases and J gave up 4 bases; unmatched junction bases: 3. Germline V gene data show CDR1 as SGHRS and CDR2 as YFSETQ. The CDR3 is CASSWDRGRYEQYF. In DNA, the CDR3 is TGCGCCAGCAGCTGGGACAGGGGGAGGTACGAGCAGTACTTC.

CDR3 amino acids: CSVGRRGQPDEKLFF. In DNA, the CDR3 is TGCAGCGTTGGACGCAGGGGGCAGCCGGATGAAAAACTGTTTTTT. The rearrangement uses TRBV29-1 and TRBJ1-4, with TRBD1 identical over 8 bases. CDR3 size: 15 residues. V trimming: 4 bases; J trimming: 6 bases; junction bases outside the gene matches: 10. In germline, CDR1 is SQVTM, CDR2 ANQGSEA.

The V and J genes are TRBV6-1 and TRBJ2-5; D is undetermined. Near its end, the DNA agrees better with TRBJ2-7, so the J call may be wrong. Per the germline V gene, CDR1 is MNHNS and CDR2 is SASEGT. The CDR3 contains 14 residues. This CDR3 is CATRLSAVYYEQYF. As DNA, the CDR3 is TGTGCCACCCGGCTTTCGGCAGTCTACTACGAGCAGTACTTC.

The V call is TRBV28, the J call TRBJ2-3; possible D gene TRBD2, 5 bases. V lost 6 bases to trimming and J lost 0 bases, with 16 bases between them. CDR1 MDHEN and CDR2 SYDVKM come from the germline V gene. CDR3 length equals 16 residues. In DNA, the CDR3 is TGTGCCAGCAGCTCACCCACTAGGATTAGCACAGATACGCAGTATTTT. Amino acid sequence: CASSSPTRISTDTQYF.

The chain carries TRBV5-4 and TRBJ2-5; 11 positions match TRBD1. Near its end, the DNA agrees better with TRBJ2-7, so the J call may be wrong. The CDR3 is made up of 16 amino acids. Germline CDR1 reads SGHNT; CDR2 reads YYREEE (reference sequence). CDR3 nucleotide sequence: TGTGCCAGCAGCCTCGATTGGGGACAGGGGGTGTACGAGCAGTACTTC. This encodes CASSLDWGQGVYEQYF.

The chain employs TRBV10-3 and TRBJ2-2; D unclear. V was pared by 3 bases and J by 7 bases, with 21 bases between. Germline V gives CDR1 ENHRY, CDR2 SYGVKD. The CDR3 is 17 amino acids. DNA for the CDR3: TGTGCCATCAGTGAAAGTGGGCCCCCCGTGGGTAGCGGGGAGCTGTTTTTT. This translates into CAISESGPPVGSGELFF.

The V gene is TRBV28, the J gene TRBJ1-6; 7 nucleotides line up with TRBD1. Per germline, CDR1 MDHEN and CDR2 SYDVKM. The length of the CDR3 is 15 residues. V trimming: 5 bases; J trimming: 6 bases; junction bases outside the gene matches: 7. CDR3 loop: CASSPPGTANSPLHF. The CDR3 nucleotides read TGTGCCAGCAGTCCCCCCGGGACAGCTAATTCACCCCTCCACTTT.